The T cell receptor beta chain described here comes from a study of T cells expressing NK-cell markers. About the research overall: Cells sorted as CD3+CD56+NKG2C+, CD3+CD56+NKG2C- and CD3+CD56-NKG2C+ T cells supplied the TCR beta repertoires. Out of eight donors sequenced, seven tested HCMV-seropositive and the remaining one seronegative. The study's findings and limits: There remained a lack of clarity about HCMV specificity of expanded NKG2C+ T cell clones.

The germline V gene encodes CDR1 SGHAT and CDR2 FQNNGV. The CDR3 is 17 amino acids. Regarding this clonotype: Antigen: not known.

In generating TCR beta cDNA, 5'RACE template switching with UMIs was used. Each CDR3 protein gets one entry in TCRdb, which reprocessed the 5' RACE reads and gives no DNA. With 150,000 or so distinct CDR3 sequences in the sample, the ten largest clones hold approximately 35%. Material for sequencing was blood T cells: a sorted CD56 or NKG2C T cell subset, CD4+ or CD8+ T cells, or bulk PBMC T cells (not recorded which). This receptor was taken from a woman between 45 and 65 years old in good health. V usage is TRBV11-2 and J usage is TRBJ2-5; there is no DNA to check the TCRdb D call of TRBD2. The CDR3 sequence: CASSLLAGGPRKETQYF.